This T cell receptor (beta chain) was profiled in a study of response to subunit inactivated influenza vaccine. Germline trimming cut 3 bases from V and 5 bases from J; bases unmatched to any gene: 1. CDR3 length: 15 residues. Germline V gene sequence: CDR1 SGHTA, CDR2 FQGNSA. Overall study findings and caveats: The authors put forward the suggestion that each seasonal influenza vaccination may bring in only a limited number of new T cells.

One entry per CDR3 protein results from TCRdb running MiXCR on the RT-PCR reads. The repertoire consists of roughly 700,000 distinct CDR3 sequences, with about 15% occurring once and the leading ten covering around 6.5%. This clonotype was recorded a few times. Its specificity is unknown. The sequence came from a man aged 50-60 years who received an inactivated influenza vaccine. Here the sequenced sample was PBMCs from blood, taken less than 15 days before vaccination. The rearrangement uses TRBV7-2 and TRBJ2-1; 13 nucleotides agree with TRBD2. As DNA, the CDR3 is TGTGCCAGCAGCTTCGGACTAGCGGGGGACAATGAGCAGTTCTTC. This gives the protein CASSFGLAGDNEQFF.